The next 18 T cell receptor beta chains were all read from a single sample in a study of metastatic and nonmetastatic thyroid tumors. TCRdb reprocessed the PCR reads via MiXCR. Among about 39,000 clones listed, about 16% were seen once. No treatment of any kind had been given to any patient before thyroid surgery. The sample taken for sequencing was blood. These receptors were obtained from a female donor with papillary thyroid cancer or a benign thyroid nodule (not recorded which). Some clones in this sample may be carry-over from other donors' samples.

This clone has at least ten counts. The chain combines TRBV20-1 with TRBJ2-6; D possibly matches TRBD1 or TRBD2 (7 bases each). Germline V gene lookup returns CDR1 DFQATT and CDR2 SNEGSKA (reference sequence). The CDR3 is made up of 16 amino acids. The V end lost 6 bases, the J end lost 2 bases, and 17 bases lay between the germline ends. CDR3 region: CSAKTGTMTGANVLTF. The CDR3 coding sequence is TGCAGTGCAAAGACAGGGACTATGACTGGGGCCAACGTCCTGACTTTC.

The V and J genes are TRBV18 and TRBJ1-6; D remains unclear. CDR1 is KGHSH, CDR2 LQKENI, per germline. The CDR3 is made up of 15 amino acids. V lost 4 bases and J lost 7, with 14 bases in between. CDR3 DNA: TGTGCCAGCTCACTAAGACGGAGACCGAATTCACCCCTCCACTTT. This translates into CASSLRRRPNSPLHF.

The CDR3 coding sequence is TGCGCCAGCAGCTTGTCGGAGGGGGAATATGGCTACACCTTC. It translates to CASSLSEGEYGYTF. J is TRBJ1-2 and V is TRBV5-1; D is possibly TRBD1 (6 bases). The CDR3 totals 14 residues. CDR1 and CDR2 from the germline V gene are SGHRS and YFSETQ. Trimming pared 1 base from V and 5 bases from J, leaving 12 bases between.

Written as DNA, the CDR3 is TGTGCCAGCAGACCCCCCCCACGTGGCGGGAGGCCCGGCGACGAGCAGTACTTC. Residues: CASRPPPRGGRPGDEQYF. The chain employs TRBV6-2 or TRBV6-3 and TRBJ2-7; 8 bases map to TRBD2. Germline-derived CDR1 and CDR2 are MNHEY and SVGEGT. The CDR3 is 18 residues long. The trim removed 6 bases at V and 5 bases at J, leaving 21 bases unmatched.

The genes are TRBV6-1 and TRBJ1-3; D uncertain. CDR3 size: 13 residues. Per germline, CDR1 MNHNS and CDR2 SASEGT. Trimming removed 8 bases from V and 1 base from J, with 9 bases in between. This chain's CDR3 is CASQVVSGNTIYF. Written as DNA, the CDR3 is TGTGCCAGCCAGGTCGTTTCTGGAAACACCATATATTTT.

This clone has at least ten counts. This chain joins TRBV20-1 and TRBJ2-7; 12 nucleotides align to TRBD2. V lost 0 bases to trimming and J lost 5 bases; unmatched junction nucleotides: 8. CDR1 DFQATT and CDR2 SNEGSKA come from the germline V gene (reference sequence). The CDR3 extends over 16 amino acids. The CDR3 reads CSARDSRLAGVHEQYF. Written as DNA, the CDR3 is TGCAGTGCTAGAGACTCGAGACTAGCGGGAGTCCACGAGCAGTACTTC.

This chain links TRBV6-1 with TRBJ1-5; 12 positions agree with TRBD1. Per the germline V gene, CDR1 is MNHNS and CDR2 is SASEGT. V shed 8 bases and J 6 bases; nucleotides not matched to a gene: 8. The CDR3 totals 15 residues. CDR3 coding DNA: TGTGCCAGCCGCCGGGACAGGGGGCAAATTCAGCCCCAGCATTTT. It yields the protein CASRRDRGQIQPQHF.

At least ten counts were recorded for this clone. The V and J genes are TRBV24-1 and TRBJ1-2, with unresolved D. Trimming cost V 9 bases and J 4 bases, with 17 bases left between them. Germline CDR1 reads KGHDR; CDR2 reads SFDVKD. The CDR3 is 14 amino acids. CDR3 amino acids: CATSTEKQTYGYTF. Written as DNA, the CDR3 is TGTGCCACCTCGACCGAGAAACAGACCTATGGCTACACCTTC.

A word on this clone: This may be a read error: a much more frequent sequence differs by one nucleotide. Given the absence of the conserved phenylalanine or tryptophan at the CDR3 end, a read error is likely. The genes are TRBV2 and TRBJ2-5; D is undetermined. From germline, CDR1 is SNHLY and CDR2 FYNNEI. CDR3 length: 11 amino acids. V was clipped by 5 bases and J by 5 bases, with 6 bases between them. In nucleotides, the CDR3 is TGTGCCAGCAGTCTAGGGGAGACCCAGTACTTA. This encodes CASSLGETQYL.

This clone was recorded many times. The chain has TRBV19 and TRBJ1-6, with 7 positions matching TRBD1. The CDR3 sequence is 17 residues long. Germline V gives CDR1 LNHDA, CDR2 SQIVND (reference sequence). V shed 0 bases, J shed 0 bases, and the junction held 2 bases outside the gene matches. The CDR3 DNA is TGTGCCAGTAGTATAGAACAGGGGAGCTCCTATAATTCACCCCTCCACTTT. Protein product: CASSIEQGSSYNSPLHF.

About this clone: A much larger clone differs from this one at a single base, so this may be a read error. The rearrangement joins TRBV5-4 to TRBJ2-5; TRBD2 matches at 10 bases. J was trimmed by 1 base and V by 0 bases; bases with no gene match: 3. The CDR3 consists of 16 residues. Germline values: CDR1 SGHNT, CDR2 YYREEE (reference sequence). The CDR3 DNA follows: TGTGCCAGCAGCTTGGCGGCTAGCGGGGGCCAAGAGACCCAGTACTTC. This translates into CASSLAASGGQETQYF.

Concerning this clone itself: Compared with germline, one end of the junction differs, possibly owing to a read error. V gene TRBV28 combines with J gene TRBJ1-2; D is unresolved. The CDR3 is 16 residues long. CDR1 is MDHEN, CDR2 SYDVKM, per germline. CDR3: CASSPPGSMRHYGDSF. The CDR3 DNA sequence: TGTGCCAGCAGTCCCCCCGGATCGATGCGGCACTATGGAGACTCCTTC.

This clone is medium-sized by share. The genes are TRBV6-1 and TRBJ2-6; the match to TRBD2 covers 9 bases. Germline V CDR1 and CDR2: MNHNS, SASEGT. The V segment lost 2 bases and the J segment 3 bases; nucleotides outside the gene matches: 8. The CDR3 extends over 18 amino acids. The CDR3 DNA reads as TGTGCCAGCAGTGAAATGGCTAGCGGGGTTTATGGGGCCAACGTCCTGACTTTC. Translated, it gives CASSEMASGVYGANVLTF.

The V call is TRBV10-1, the J call TRBJ2-2; 9 bases match TRBD1. The trim removed 5 bases at V and 7 bases at J, leaving 11 bases unmatched. There are 16 residues in the CDR3. Per germline, CDR1 WNHNN and CDR2 SYGVQD (reference sequence). CDR3 sequence: CASSPRRDRVGGELFF. In nucleotides, the CDR3 is TGCGCCAGCAGTCCTCGCCGGGACAGGGTTGGCGGGGAGCTGTTTTTT.

There are many counts of this clone. This rearrangement joins TRBV11-2 to TRBJ2-3; D might be TRBD1 or TRBD2, each matching 5 bases. V dropped 2 bases and J dropped 5 bases, with 11 bases sitting between them. The germline CDR1 and CDR2 sequences are SGHAT and FQNNGV. The CDR3 spans 14 residues. The CDR3 protein is CASSLIRGVDTQYF. The CDR3 bases are TGTGCCAGCAGCTTAATTAGAGGGGTAGATACGCAGTATTTT.

This clone has at least ten counts. This chain connects TRBV10-1 to TRBJ2-3; D is perhaps TRBD1 (5 bases). There are 13 residues in the CDR3. V lost 8 bases and J lost 2, with 11 bases in between. Looked up from germline, CDR1 is WNHNN and CDR2 is SYGVQD (reference sequence). In DNA form, the CDR3 reads TGCGCCAGCTCGAAAGGGGACACAGATACGCAGTATTTT. Protein sequence: CASSKGDTDTQYF.

By sample fraction, this clone is medium-sized. The rearrangement uses TRBV19 and TRBJ2-7; maybe TRBD1 (6 bases). CDR3 length: 12 amino acids. Germline loops: CDR1 LNHDA, CDR2 SQIVND (reference sequence). V was trimmed by 9 bases and J by 7 bases, leaving 16 bases between them. This CDR3 reads CASLGAGGEQYF. In DNA, the CDR3 is TGTGCCAGCCTGGGGGCAGGAGGTGAGCAGTACTTC.

This clone was observed many times. The chain uses TRBV5-6 and TRBJ1-5, with unresolved D. Germline V lookup: CDR1 SGHDT, CDR2 YYEEEE. V was cut by 3 bases and J by 2 bases, with 9 bases left in between. CDR3 length: 14 residues. The CDR3 nucleotides are TGTGCCAGCAGCTCTACTATCCGCAATCAGCCCCAGCATTTT. Residues: CASSSTIRNQPQHF.